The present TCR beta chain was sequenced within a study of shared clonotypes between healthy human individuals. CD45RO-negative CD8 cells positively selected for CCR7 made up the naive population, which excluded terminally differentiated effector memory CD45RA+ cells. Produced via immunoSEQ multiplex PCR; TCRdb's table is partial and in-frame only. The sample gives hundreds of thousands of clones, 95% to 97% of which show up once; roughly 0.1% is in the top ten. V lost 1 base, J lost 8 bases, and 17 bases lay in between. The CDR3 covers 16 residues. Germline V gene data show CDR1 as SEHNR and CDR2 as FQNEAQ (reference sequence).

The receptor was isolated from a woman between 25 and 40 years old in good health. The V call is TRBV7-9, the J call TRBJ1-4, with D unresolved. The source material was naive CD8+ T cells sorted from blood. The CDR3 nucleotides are TGTGCCAGCAGCTTAGATCTTGACCTAGTCAGGGAAAAACTGTTTTTT. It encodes CASSLDLDLVREKLFF.